One T cell receptor beta chain is described in this entry. The antigen is undetermined. The V gene end was trimmed by 0 bases and the J gene end by 2 bases; junction bases not matched to a gene: 4. Germline V gene lookup returns CDR1 SGHKS and CDR2 YYEKEE (reference sequence). This CDR3 spans 17 amino acids. The data belong to a study of CD39 and CD103 CD8 tumor-infiltrating T cells. Study-wide points: Unlike DN TIL clonotypes, DP TIL clonotypes seldom appeared in blood. Compared with DN, SP and blood memory CD8, DP TILs appeared more oligoclonal.

DN, SP and DP CD8 TIL subsets came from CD39/CD103 sorting of CD3+CD4-CD8+CD45RA- cells. Sequenced by immunoSEQ multiplex PCR; TCRdb stores in-frame clones only, minus some. The repertoire holds 2,500 to 3,000 clones, with around 82% as singletons. This chain links TRBV5-5 with TRBJ2-1; 11 bases are a match to TRBD2. What was sequenced was CD39- CD103- CD8+ T cells sorted from the tumor. The subset: CD103-CD39- double-negative CD45RA- CD8 T cells. This clonotype was sampled from a human donor with head and neck squamous cell carcinoma. CDR3 coding DNA: TGTGCCAGCAGCTTGGCCAGTAGCGGGGGGGCCTACAATGAGCAGTTCTTC. It specifies CASSLASSGGAYNEQFF.